Given below is one T cell receptor (beta chain) in context. Which antigen it targets is not known. Nothing much larger sits one base from this clone, and base qualities are not available. Whole blood was collected in K2EDTA tubes by collaborating institutions according to the institutions' own protocols. For TCRbeta analysis, collaborators shipped samples as frozen whole blood, isolated PBMCs, or DNA extracted from either of those sample types. TCRbeta CDR3 regions were amplified from genomic DNA by means of the immunoSEQ Assay, a bias-controlled multiplex PCR. On the authors' methods: Within the assay, amplification of reference gene primers was used to estimate how many nucleated cells each sample contained. To quantify the absolute abundance of each unique TCRbeta CDR3 rearrangement, sequence reads were collapsed and filtered. For each sample, productive Simpson clonality was calculated as the square root of Simpson's diversity index over productive rearrangements. TCRdb holds this immuneACCESS table with in-frame rearrangements only. Some clones are missing; in checked studies, unresolved V genes explain under half, and the rest has no known cause. V and J calls and clone size come straight from that table; D and trimming were deduced from the DNA. The sample contains 100,000 to 120,000 clones, roughly four fifths of them found a single time. The ten top clones hold around 10% of the sample.

V is trimmed back by 4 bases and J by 6 bases, and the junction contains 1 base that no gene match accounts for. For CDR1 and CDR2, the germline V gene lists SGHAT and FQNNGV. CDR3 length: 12 amino acids, cysteine to phenylalanine. Just CDR3 DNA is preserved here, 36 bases in frame from base 1. The data originate from a study of blood T cell repertoires in COVID-19 (dated by TCRdb to 2020 to 2022). For the study in its entirety: Samples covering the acute and convalescent phases of COVID-19 were provided by collaborators in the United States, Italy and Spain. A de-identified subject ID, COVID-19 status, age in years and sex were almost always included in the sample metadata. The prospective study material was composed of cDNA or gDNA derived from T cells, B-cell-depleted T cells, or PBMCs. The repertoires were released in a freely available public database intended as a resource for research on the immune response to SARS-CoV-2. Samples came from the ongoing ImmuneRACE study (first 160 participants) plus 1,254 subjects from 6 global collaborators. HLA class I and class II types, where available, came from metadata supplied by the sample provider rather than from assay-based typing. Deeply sampled blood TCRbeta repertoires from subjects exposed to, actively infected with, or recovered from COVID-19 were included in the dataset.

Findings and caveats that apply to the study as a whole: How much clinical and demographic metadata was included differed by source and by participant, and the metadata was provided uncurated.

The sequence came from a woman aged 70-85 years with acute or convalescent COVID-19. Sequenced: peripheral blood. The sequence links TRBV11-2 to TRBJ2-3; TRBD2 agrees with 7 junctional bases. Here the CDR3 is given as CASSSGGDTQYF. The DNA reads TGTGCCAGCAGCTCCGGGGGGGATACGCAGTATTTT.